This TCR beta chain was observed in a study of blood T cell repertoires in COVID-19. Study-wide context: COVID-19 samples from acute and convalescent phases originated in the United States, Italy and Spain.

Per the authors' pipeline: Nucleated cell counts were estimated from reference gene primer amplification. The repertoire was sequenced with immunoSEQ multiplex PCR; TCRdb's copy has only in-frame clones and lacks some. The V and J calls and clone size come from that table; D and trimming were worked out from the DNA. The table includes about 260,000 clones, roughly 90% detected once. Sequencing was carried out using peripheral blood. This receptor was taken from a man aged 30-40 years with active or convalescent COVID-19.

This CDR3 is CATEQGARGTGELFF. The CDR3 bases are TGTGCCACAGAACAGGGGGCGCGGGGCACCGGGGAGCTGTTTTTT. The chain carries TRBV6-6 and TRBJ2-2, with 9 bases fitting TRBD1. V gave up 10 bases and J gave up 4 bases; unmatched junction bases: 10. Looked up from germline, CDR1 is MNHNY and CDR2 is SVGAGI (reference sequence). The CDR3 totals 15 residues.